Below, one TCR beta chain is given with its context. These data originate in a study of cytomegalovirus exposure and HLA in healthy donors. Use of 60 Vbeta and 13 Jbeta primers characterized the PCR. In the study's own analysis: In a later analysis, the count reached roughly 80 million unique TCR beta chains, with around 10 million shared. Sequenced by immunoSEQ multiplex PCR; TCRdb stores in-frame clones only, minus some. V and J calls and clone size are those listed in that table; D and trimming were worked out from the DNA. Of around 140,000 clones in the sample, about 64% were seen once. The CDR3 covers 13 residues. Trimming stripped 4 bases from V and 6 bases from J, with 9 bases between. Germline V gene lookup returns CDR1 SEHNR and CDR2 FQNEAQ (reference sequence).

This TCR came from a woman aged 40-49 years in good health and CMV-seronegative. This chain links TRBV7-9 with TRBJ1-4, with D possibly being TRBD1 (6 bases). The sequenced sample consisted of PBMCs. CDR3 DNA sequence: TGTGCCAGCAGCTCGGGACAATATGAAAAACTGTTTTTT. This sequence encodes CASSSGQYEKLFF.